This TCR beta chain is from a study of beta chain features in type 1 diabetes. The study, taken as a whole, reports: Within the patient group, naive, central memory and Treg TCRB repertoires appeared more similar to each other than within healthy donors. People with Type 1 diabetes carried modestly yet significantly shorter TCRB CDR3s in all four CD4+ subsets.

The length of the CDR3 is 15 residues. Germline V CDR1 and CDR2: GTSNPN, SVGIG (reference sequence). V lost 6 bases to trimming and J lost 4 bases, with 22 bases between them. The collection from each donor was one heparinised blood draw averaging roughly 100 mL. cDNA synthesis used the whole RNA isolate, giving expressed TCRB sequences. Assay: immunoSEQ multiplex PCR; the TCRdb copy retains only in-frame clones and omits some. The table lists approximately 400,000 clones, approximately 16% of them singletons, with under 0.02% in the top ten. This clone has just a few counts. Its target is not known. Specimen: naive CD4+ T cells from blood. This clonotype was sampled from a woman aged 18-29 years in good health. The V gene is TRBV30, the J gene TRBJ2-7, with a weak D call TRBD2 (8 bases). The CDR3 coding sequence is TGTGCCTGTCATCAGGGGGTAGCGGGACCTTACGAGCAGTACTTC. Translating it yields CACHQGVAGPYEQYF.